These T cell receptor beta chains were read from a single sample in a study of blood T cell repertoires in COVID-19. Profiled with immunoSEQ multiplex PCR; TCRdb holds only in-frame clones, not every one. The repertoire holds about 300,000 clones, with over 85% as singletons. Material for sequencing was peripheral blood. The receptors stem from a woman in her twenties or thirties with COVID-19, enrolled during active disease. The CDR3 runs from the conserved cysteine through the conserved F or W.

TRBV12-3/TRBV12-4	TRBJ1-2	CASSLGGEEGYTF
TRBV15	TRBJ1-2	CATSNIQGAYGYTF
TRBV6-5	TRBJ1-4	CASSYSDGYGKLFF
TRBV5-1	TRBJ1-1	CASSLGNGSYMNTEAFF
TRBV11-3	TRBJ1-4	CASSARTGGHEKLFF
TRBV19	TRBJ1-1	CASRSGQPAENTEAFF
TRBV7-9	TRBJ1-1	CASSSYTEAFF
TRBV6-5	TRBJ2-2	CASSYQTGGELFF
TRBV28	TRBJ1-3	CASSKIPDSRSSGNTIYF
TRBV15	TRBJ1-6	CATRDRGNSPLHF
TRBV19	TRBJ2-2	CARIQGDNAGELFF
TRBV4-1	TRBJ2-3	CASSQRGQGDTQYF
TRBV10-3	TRBJ2-7	CAIRTGTGGAGSGEQYF
TRBV7-2	TRBJ2-1	CASSSAYSRFKVVDNEQFF
TRBV28	TRBJ2-2	CASRKGGALGELFF
TRBV4-1	TRBJ2-1	CASSPSGGRYNEQFF
TRBV2	TRBJ1-1	CASRHNRGLNTEAFF
TRBV7-2	TRBJ1-3	CASSSGLGNTIYF
TRBV11-2	TRBJ1-1	CASSLQGFGTEAFF
TRBV27	TRBJ1-5	CASRTGGQPQHF
TRBV4-1	TRBJ2-1	CASSHWTGGGYSYNEQFF
TRBV5-1	TRBJ1-5	CASSTTGGNQPQHF